The following is a T cell receptor (beta chain) sequence with its context. In the study's own analysis: Amplifying reference gene primers gave estimates of nucleated cell counts. Repertoires were generated with immunoSEQ multiplex PCR, while TCRdb's copy carries only in-frame clones and drops some. V and J calls and clone size are copied from that table; D and trimming were computed from the DNA. The profile shows 190,000 or so clones, roughly nine tenths of them singletons. The data derive from a study of blood T cell repertoires in COVID-19. For the study at large: Sites across the United States, Italy and Spain contributed samples from acute and convalescent COVID-19. T cells, B-cell-depleted T cells, or PBMCs provided the cDNA or gDNA that served as material.

V gave up 4 bases and J gave up 4 bases; unmatched junction bases: 25. Germline V gives CDR1 SGHNT, CDR2 YYREEE (reference sequence). The CDR3 length is 20 residues. This TCR was recovered from a woman between 70 and 85 years old with acute or convalescent COVID-19. V is TRBV5-4 and J is TRBJ1-1, with TRBD1 matching 7 bases. Sequenced input: peripheral blood. CDR3 region: CASSPQPRTGYPRPITEAFF. For the CDR3, the DNA is TGTGCCAGCAGCCCCCAGCCCCGGACAGGATATCCAAGACCCATCACTGAAGCTTTCTTT.